Shown below are 5 T cell receptor beta chains from a single sample sequenced in a study of shared clonotypes between healthy human individuals. TCRdb's table, derived via immunoSEQ multiplex PCR, lists solely in-frame clones and lacks some. The sample records about 2.2 million clones, around 93% being singletons. It was CD45RO-negative cells, positively selected for CCR7, that made up naive CD8 cells, with terminally differentiated effector memory CD45RA+ cells excluded. The sequenced sample consisted of naive CD8+ T cells from PBMCs. Receptors originate from a man younger than 35 in good health. Some clones in this sample may be carry-over from other donors' samples.

The V gene is TRBV9, the J gene TRBJ2-7; D is possibly TRBD1 (6 bases). Germline values: CDR1 SGDLS, CDR2 YYNGEE. Trimming removed 3 bases at V and 1 base at J, with 14 bases between. The CDR3 totals 15 residues. The CDR3 coding sequence is TGTGCCAGCAGCGGAGGTGGAGGACAGTCCTACGAGCAGTACTTC. Translation: CASSGGGGQSYEQYF.

This clone was recorded once. The V call is TRBV7-8, the J call TRBJ2-5; TRBD1 aligns across 7 bases. V shed 4 bases, J shed 4 bases, and the junction held 15 bases outside the gene matches. The CDR3 runs 17 residues. CDR1 SGHVS and CDR2 FQNEAQ come from the germline V gene. The CDR3, as DNA: TGTGCCAGCAGCTATACCCGGAGGACAGGTGGAGGAGAGACCCAGTACTTC. It specifies CASSYTRRTGGGETQYF.

In its sample, this clone was seen once. The chain is built from TRBV6-1 and TRBJ2-4; 12 bases line up with TRBD1. Germline CDR1 and CDR2: MNHNS and SASEGT. V was pared by 2 bases and J by 0 bases, with 17 bases of the junction left unmatched. This CDR3 has 22 residues. CDR3 protein: CASSELEWDRDRGLLAKNIQYF. CDR3 bases: TGTGCCAGCAGTGAACTTGAGTGGGACCGGGACAGGGGGCTTTTAGCCAAAAACATTCAGTACTTC.

The chain couples TRBV2 to TRBJ2-2, with TRBD1 matching over 8 bases. This CDR3 is 16 amino acids long. J was trimmed by 6 bases and V by 6 bases; bases with no gene match: 12. CDR1 is SNHLY, CDR2 FYNNEI, per germline. In nucleotides, the CDR3 is TGTGCCAGCAGCCCGTGGACAGGGTTTTCTGCCGGGGAGCTGTTTTTT. Residues: CASSPWTGFSAGELFF.

The genes are TRBV7-9 and TRBJ2-7; D is uncertain. CDR1 is SEHNR and CDR2 is FQNEAQ in the germline V gene (reference sequence). V lost 5 bases to trimming and J lost 3 bases, with 11 bases between them. The CDR3 has 13 residues. The CDR3 spells CASSLGLIYEQYF. DNA for the CDR3: TGTGCCAGCAGCCTGGGGTTAATCTACGAGCAGTACTTC.